Here is one TCR beta chain with its context. The sample is drawn from a study of blood T cell repertoires in COVID-19. Study details: Samples came from the United States, Italy and Spain, spanning acute and convalescent COVID-19. PBMCs, B-cell-depleted T cells, or T cells were the source of the cDNA or gDNA that made up the material.

The germline V gene encodes CDR1 LNHDA and CDR2 SQIVND (reference sequence). This CDR3 is built from 14 residues. Trimming removed 4 bases at V and 7 bases at J, with 14 bases between. Original analysis: Researchers report that nucleated cell counts were estimated from reference gene primer amplification. The data were produced by immunoSEQ multiplex PCR, yet TCRdb's version contains in-frame clones alone and is incomplete. V, J and clone size are those of that table, while D and trimming were read from the DNA. The sample yields 40,000 to 55,000 clones, around 90% seen once. This TCR derives from a man aged 65 to 79 with active COVID-19. The V gene is TRBV19, the J gene TRBJ1-5; perhaps TRBD1 as D (5 bases). Sequences were obtained from peripheral blood. CDR3 DNA: TGTGCCAGTAGTAGGGTCAGGGATGGGCAGCCCCAGCATTTT. Translating gives CASSRVRDGQPQHF.